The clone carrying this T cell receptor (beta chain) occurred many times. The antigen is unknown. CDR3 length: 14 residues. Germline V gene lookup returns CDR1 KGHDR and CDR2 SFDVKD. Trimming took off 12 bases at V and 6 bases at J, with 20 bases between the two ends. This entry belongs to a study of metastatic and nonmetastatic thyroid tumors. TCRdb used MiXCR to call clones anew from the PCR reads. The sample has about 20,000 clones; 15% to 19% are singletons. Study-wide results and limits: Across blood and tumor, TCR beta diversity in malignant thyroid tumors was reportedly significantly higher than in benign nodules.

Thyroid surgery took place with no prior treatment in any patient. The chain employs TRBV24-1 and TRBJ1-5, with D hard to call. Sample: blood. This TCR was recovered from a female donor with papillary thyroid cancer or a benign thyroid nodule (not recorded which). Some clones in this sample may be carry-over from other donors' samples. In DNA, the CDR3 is TGTGCCCCCCCCCCCCCGAGGGTTCGTCAGCCCCAGCATTTT. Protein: CAPPPPRVRQPQHF.